This T cell receptor beta chain was recorded in a study of Ad26.COV2.S vaccination and SARS-CoV-2 variants. Study at large: Each vaccinee took Ad26.COV2.S intramuscularly, once or twice 56 days apart.

The CDR3 consists of 13 residues. Germline V gene data show CDR1 as MNHEY and CDR2 as SMNVEV (reference sequence). V was clipped by 2 bases and J by 8 bases, with 12 bases between them. The treatment: approximately 18 received Ad26.COV2.S at low or high dose, single or two shots; roughly five received placebo; per-sample allocation not given. Day 63 after the first injection of vaccine or placebo was the sampling time. Profiling relied on immunoSEQ multiplex PCR, and the TCRdb table lists in-frame clones only, not all of them. The data contain 440,000 or so clones, 90% of them singletons. Whole-study findings and limits: Similar non-spike TCR breadth was observed in recipients of vaccine and of placebo. The analyses of TCR breadth and depth may have understated the size of total T cell responses.

In regard to this clone: No antigen is known for it.

This rearrangement joins TRBV27 to TRBJ2-5; no definite D call. The specimen was peripheral blood, collected in a trial of Ad26.COV2.S vaccine versus placebo. The TCR was taken from a person between 18 and 65 years old who received the Ad26.COV2.S COVID-19 vaccine or a placebo. This CDR3 reads CASSLTAETTQYF. CDR3 DNA: TGTGCCAGCAGTTTAACCGCCGAAACCACCCAGTACTTC.